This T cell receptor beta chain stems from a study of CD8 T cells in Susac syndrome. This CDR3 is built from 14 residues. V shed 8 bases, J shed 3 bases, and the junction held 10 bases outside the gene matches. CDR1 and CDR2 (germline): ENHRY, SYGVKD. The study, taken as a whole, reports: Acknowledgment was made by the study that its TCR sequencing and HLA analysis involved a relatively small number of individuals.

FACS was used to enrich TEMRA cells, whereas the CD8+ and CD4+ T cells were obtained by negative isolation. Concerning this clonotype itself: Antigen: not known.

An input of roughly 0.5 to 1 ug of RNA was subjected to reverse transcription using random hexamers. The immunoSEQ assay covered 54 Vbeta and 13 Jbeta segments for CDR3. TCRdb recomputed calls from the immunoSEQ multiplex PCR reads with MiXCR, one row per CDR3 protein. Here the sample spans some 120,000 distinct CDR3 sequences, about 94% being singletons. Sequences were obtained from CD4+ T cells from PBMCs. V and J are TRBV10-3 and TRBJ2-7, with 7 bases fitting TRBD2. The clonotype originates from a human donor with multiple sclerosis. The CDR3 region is CAISFGGSNYEQYF. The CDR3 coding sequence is TGTGCCATCTCCTTCGGGGGGAGTAACTACGAGCAGTACTTC.